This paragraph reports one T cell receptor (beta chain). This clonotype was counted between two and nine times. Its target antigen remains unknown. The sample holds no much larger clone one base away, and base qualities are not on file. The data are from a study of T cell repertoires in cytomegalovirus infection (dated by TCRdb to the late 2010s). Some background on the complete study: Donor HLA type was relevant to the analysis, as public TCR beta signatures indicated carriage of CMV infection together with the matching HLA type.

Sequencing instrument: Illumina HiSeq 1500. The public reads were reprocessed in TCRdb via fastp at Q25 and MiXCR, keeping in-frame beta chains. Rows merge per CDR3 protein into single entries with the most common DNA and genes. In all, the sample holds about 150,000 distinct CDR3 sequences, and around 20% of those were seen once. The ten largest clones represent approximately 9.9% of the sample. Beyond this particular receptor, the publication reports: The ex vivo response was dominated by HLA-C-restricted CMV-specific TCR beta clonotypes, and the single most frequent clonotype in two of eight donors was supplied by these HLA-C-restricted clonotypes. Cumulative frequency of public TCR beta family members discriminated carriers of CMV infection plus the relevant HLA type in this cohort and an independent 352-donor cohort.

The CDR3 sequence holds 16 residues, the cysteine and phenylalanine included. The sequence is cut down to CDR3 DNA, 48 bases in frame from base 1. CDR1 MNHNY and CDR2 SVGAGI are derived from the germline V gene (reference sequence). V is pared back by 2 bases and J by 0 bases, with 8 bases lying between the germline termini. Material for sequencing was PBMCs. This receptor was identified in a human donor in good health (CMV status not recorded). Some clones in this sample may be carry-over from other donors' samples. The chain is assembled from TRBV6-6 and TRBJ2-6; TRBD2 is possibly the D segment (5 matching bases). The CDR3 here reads CASSYPSGSGANVLTF. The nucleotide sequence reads TGTGCCAGCAGTTACCCGAGCGGCTCTGGGGCCAACGTCCTGACTTTC.